This T cell receptor (beta chain) was sequenced in a study of cytomegalovirus exposure and HLA in healthy donors. Trimming took 4 bases from V and 6 from J, leaving 20 bases between them. Germline V gene lookup returns CDR1 SGHTA and CDR2 FQGNSA. The CDR3 is 16 amino acids. Use of 60 Vbeta and 13 Jbeta primers characterized the PCR. Generated by immunoSEQ multiplex PCR, the TCRdb table keeps only in-frame clones and is missing some. The sample has about 140,000 clones; around 80% are singletons. V usage is TRBV7-2 and J usage is TRBJ2-3; D is possibly TRBD2 (6 bases). This TCR was sampled from a male donor in good health and CMV-seropositive. Sample: PBMCs. This CDR3 reads CASSYGASSGSDTQYF. CDR3 DNA sequence: TGTGCCAGCAGCTATGGGGCTTCCAGCGGGTCCGATACGCAGTATTTT.